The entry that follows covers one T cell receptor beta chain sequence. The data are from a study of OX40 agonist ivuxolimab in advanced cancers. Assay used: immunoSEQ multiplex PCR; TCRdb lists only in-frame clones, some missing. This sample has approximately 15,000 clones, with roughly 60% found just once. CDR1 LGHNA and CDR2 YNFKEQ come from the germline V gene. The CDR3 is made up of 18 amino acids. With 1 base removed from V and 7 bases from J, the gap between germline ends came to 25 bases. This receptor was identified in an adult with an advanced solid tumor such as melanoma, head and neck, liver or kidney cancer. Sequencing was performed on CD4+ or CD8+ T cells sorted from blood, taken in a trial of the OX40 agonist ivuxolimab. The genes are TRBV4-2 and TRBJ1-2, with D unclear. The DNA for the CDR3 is TGTGCCAGCAGCCAAGGAGACTATACCCCTACCTTGGAGGTTGGCTACACCTTC. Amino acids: CASSQGDYTPTLEVGYTF.